This TCR beta chain was identified during a study of blood T cell repertoires in COVID-19. The overall study: The samples span acute and convalescent COVID-19 from the United States, Italy and Spain. From T cells, B-cell-depleted T cells, or PBMCs came the material, which was cDNA or gDNA.

In assigning cohorts, the study relied on participant-reported clinical history. Original processing notes: From reference gene primer amplification, estimates of nucleated cell counts were derived. Profiled with immunoSEQ multiplex PCR; TCRdb holds only in-frame clones, not every one. V, J and clone size were drawn from that table, and D and trimming were deduced from the DNA. Of just over 150,000 clones in the sample, 70% to 90% are singletons; the top ten hold around 6.7%. This CDR3 is built from 14 residues. The V gene's germline CDR1 is MNHEY and CDR2 SMNVEV (reference sequence). V was pared by 5 bases and J by 1 base, with 11 bases between.

The source material was PBMCs or T cells enriched from blood (not recorded which). The chain joins TRBV27 to TRBJ1-1, with unresolved D. The sequence came from a woman aged 45-65 years who had recovered from COVID-19. The CDR3 coding sequence is TGTGCCAGCAGTCAACTCGCTGGGAACACTGAAGCTTTCTTT. Its translation is CASSQLAGNTEAFF.